This T cell receptor beta chain was sequenced in a study of OX40 agonist ivuxolimab in advanced cancers. The protocol was immunoSEQ multiplex PCR, while the TCRdb copy is restricted to in-frame clones and leaves out a portion. The data contain roughly 70,000 clones, 87% of them singletons. No patient had autoimmune disease or received systemic immunosuppression. V lost 11 bases and J 3 bases, leaving 16 bases between the germline ends. The CDR3 has 14 residues. The germline V gene encodes CDR1 ENHRY and CDR2 SYGVKD. This clonotype was sampled from an adult with an advanced solid tumor such as melanoma, head and neck, liver or kidney cancer. This sample comprised CD4+ or CD8+ T cells sorted from blood, obtained in a trial of the OX40 agonist ivuxolimab. The chain combines TRBV10-3 with TRBJ2-2; tentatively, D is TRBD1 or TRBD2 (6 bases each). The CDR3 here is CASTGGRDTGELFF. The CDR3 nucleotides are TGTGCCTCAACTGGGGGGCGCGACACCGGGGAGCTGTTTTTT.